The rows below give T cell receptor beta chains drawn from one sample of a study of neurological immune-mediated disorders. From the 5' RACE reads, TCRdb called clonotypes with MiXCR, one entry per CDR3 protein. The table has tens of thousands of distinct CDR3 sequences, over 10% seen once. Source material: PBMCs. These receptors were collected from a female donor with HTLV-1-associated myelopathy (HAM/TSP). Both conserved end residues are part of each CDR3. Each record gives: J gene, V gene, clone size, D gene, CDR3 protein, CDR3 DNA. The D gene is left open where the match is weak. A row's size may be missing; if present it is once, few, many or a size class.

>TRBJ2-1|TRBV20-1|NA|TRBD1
CSARADRGSNEQFF
TGCAGTGCTAGAGCAGACAGGGGCTCCAATGAGCAGTTCTTC
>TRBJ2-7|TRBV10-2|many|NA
CASSRGPGEQYF
TGCGCCAGCAGCAGGGGTCCCGGCGAGCAGTACTTC
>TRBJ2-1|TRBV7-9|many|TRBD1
CASSFRRDRFNEQFF
TGTGCCAGCAGCTTCCGCCGGGACAGGTTCAATGAGCAGTTCTTC
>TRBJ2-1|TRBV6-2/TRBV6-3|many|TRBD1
CASSSVGQGGNEQFF
TGTGCCAGCAGTTCGGTAGGACAGGGCGGCAATGAGCAGTTCTTC
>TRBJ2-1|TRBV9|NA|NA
CANSELTGVHEQFF
TGTGCCAACAGCGAACTTACGGGCGTGCATGAGCAGTTCTTC
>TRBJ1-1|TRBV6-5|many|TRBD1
CASSPGGLNTEAFF
TGTGCCAGCAGTCCAGGGGGCTTGAACACTGAAGCTTTCTTT
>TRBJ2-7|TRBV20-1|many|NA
CSARDPGRKGGREQYF
TGCAGTGCTAGAGATCCGGGGAGGAAAGGGGGGAGGGAGCAGTACTTC
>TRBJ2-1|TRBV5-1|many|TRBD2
CASSRSAGGPLNEQFF
TGCGCCAGCAGCCGGAGCGCGGGGGGCCCACTCAATGAGCAGTTCTTC
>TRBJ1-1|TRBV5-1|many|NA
CASRRQLNTEAFF
TGCGCCAGCAGACGACAGTTAAACACTGAAGCTTTCTTT
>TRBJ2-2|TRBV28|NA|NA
CASSLGYTGELFF
TGTGCCAGCAGTTTAGGGTACACCGGGGAGCTGTTTTTT
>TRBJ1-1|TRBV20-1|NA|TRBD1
CSANRGPLTGNTEAFF
TGCAGTGCTAACAGGGGGCCGTTGACAGGGAACACTGAAGCTTTCTTT
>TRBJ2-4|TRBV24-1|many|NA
CATSDLSQGNIQYF
TGTGCCACCAGTGATTTGAGTCAGGGCAACATTCAGTACTTC
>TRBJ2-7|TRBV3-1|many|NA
CASSPSPGGREQYF
TGTGCCAGCAGCCCTAGTCCGGGTGGGAGGGAGCAGTACTTC
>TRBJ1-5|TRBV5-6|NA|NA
CASSLGGGGAGQPQHF
TGTGCCAGCAGCTTGGGTGGCGGGGGGGCGGGCCAGCCCCAGCATTTT
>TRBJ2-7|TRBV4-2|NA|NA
CASSQSLPLAYEQYF
TGTGCCAGCAGCCAATCTTTGCCATTGGCCTACGAGCAGTACTTC
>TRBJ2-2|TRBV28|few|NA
CASSFSRRQVQGLSPGELFF
TGTGCCAGCAGTTTTTCACGACGACAGGTTCAAGGTCTGAGTCCCGGGGAGCTGTTTTTT
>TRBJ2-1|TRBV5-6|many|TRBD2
CASSTLAGGYNEQFF
TGTGCCAGCAGCACACTAGCGGGGGGCTACAATGAGCAGTTCTTC
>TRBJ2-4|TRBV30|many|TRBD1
CAWRRTGANIQYF
TGTGCCTGGAGACGGACAGGGGCAAACATTCAGTACTTC
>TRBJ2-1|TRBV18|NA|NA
CASSQGSPRNEQFF
TGTGCCAGCTCTCAAGGATCCCCTCGGAATGAGCAGTTCTTC
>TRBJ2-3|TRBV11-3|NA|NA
CASSSLPDTDTQYF
TGTGCCAGCAGCTCCCTACCAGATACAGATACGCAGTATTTT
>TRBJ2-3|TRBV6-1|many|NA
CASSSQTGGDTQYF
TGTGCCAGCAGTTCTCAGACGGGTGGAGATACGCAGTATTTT
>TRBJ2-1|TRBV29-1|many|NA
CSVGPAYNEQFF
TGCAGCGTGGGCCCAGCCTACAATGAGCAGTTCTTC
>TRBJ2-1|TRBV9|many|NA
CASSVGGTINGHEQFF
TGTGCCAGCAGCGTAGGGGGGACCATCAACGGCCATGAGCAGTTCTTC
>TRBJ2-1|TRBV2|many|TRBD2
CASKWTSGDSNEQFF
TGTGCCAGCAAATGGACTAGCGGGGATAGCAATGAGCAGTTCTTC
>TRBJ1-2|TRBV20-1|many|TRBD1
CTPGTDQGYTF
TGCACGCCTGGGACAGACCAGGGCTACACCTTC
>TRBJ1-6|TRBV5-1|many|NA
CASSISGPYNSPLHF
TGCGCCAGCAGTATCAGCGGCCCCTATAATTCACCCCTCCACTTT
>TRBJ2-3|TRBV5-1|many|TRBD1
CASSTTGVRTQYF
TGCGCCAGCAGCACCACAGGGGTAAGGACGCAGTATTTT
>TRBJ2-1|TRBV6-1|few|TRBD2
CASREPRTSGGAGGGEQFF
TGTGCCAGCAGGGAGCCTCGGACTAGCGGGGGGGCCGGGGGAGGTGAGCAGTTCTTC
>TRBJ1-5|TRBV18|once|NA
CASSPNGGVDQPQHF
TGTGCCAGCTCACCAAATGGCGGGGTCGATCAGCCCCAGCATTTT
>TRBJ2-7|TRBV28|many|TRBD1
CASSHRQGSYEQYF
TGTGCCAGCAGCCACAGACAGGGATCCTACGAGCAGTACTTC
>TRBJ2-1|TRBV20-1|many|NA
CSAGGRYEEQFF
TGCAGTGCCGGGGGGCGGTACGAAGAGCAGTTCTTC
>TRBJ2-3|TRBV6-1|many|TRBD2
CASTGGRAGDTQYF
TGTGCCAGCACCGGGGGGAGGGCAGGAGATACGCAGTATTTT
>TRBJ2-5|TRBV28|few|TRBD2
CASSAPLAGSETQYF
TGTGCCAGCAGTGCCCCGCTAGCGGGGTCAGAGACCCAGTACTTC
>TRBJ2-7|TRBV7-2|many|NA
CASSLEWGRRDSYEQYF
TGTGCCAGCAGCTTAGAATGGGGACGGCGAGACTCCTACGAGCAGTACTTC
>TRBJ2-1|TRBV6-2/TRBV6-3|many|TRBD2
CASRLAGNNEQFF
TGTGCCAGCCGACTAGCGGGTAACAATGAGCAGTTCTTC
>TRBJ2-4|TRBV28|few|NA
CASSRIDKNIQYF
TGTGCCAGCAGTAGAATAGACAAAAACATTCAGTACTTC
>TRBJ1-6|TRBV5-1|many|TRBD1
CASTFGTGVSPLHF
TGCGCCAGCACCTTCGGGACAGGGGTTTCACCCCTCCACTTT
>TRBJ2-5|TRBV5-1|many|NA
CASSLQGPYQETQYF
TGCGCCAGCAGCTTGCAGGGTCCGTACCAAGAGACCCAGTACTTC
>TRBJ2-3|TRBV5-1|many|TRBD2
CASSPPSGDSDTQYF
TGCGCCAGCAGCCCGCCTAGCGGGGACTCAGATACGCAGTATTTT
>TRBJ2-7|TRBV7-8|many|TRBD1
CASSHDRVYEQYF
TGTGCCAGCAGTCATGACAGGGTCTACGAGCAGTACTTC
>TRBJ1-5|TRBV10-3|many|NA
CAISDGGLGPQHF
TGTGCCATCAGTGACGGGGGGTTGGGGCCCCAGCATTTT
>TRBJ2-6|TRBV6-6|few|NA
CASILAGANVLTF
TGTGCCAGCATTTTAGCTGGGGCCAACGTCCTGACTTTC
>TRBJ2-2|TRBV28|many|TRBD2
CASTTPLAGGPKGELFF
TGTGCCAGCACCACACCCCTAGCGGGGGGGCCAAAAGGGGAGCTGTTTTTT
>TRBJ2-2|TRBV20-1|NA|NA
CSARVSSNTGELFF
TGCAGTGCTAGAGTCTCGAGTAACACCGGGGAGCTGTTTTTT
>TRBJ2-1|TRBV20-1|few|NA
CSASGRRGGYNEQFF
TGCAGTGCTAGCGGCCGTAGGGGGGGATACAATGAGCAGTTCTTC
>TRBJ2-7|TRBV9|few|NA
CASSATYFGEQYF
TGTGCCAGCAGCGCGACTTACTTTGGGGAGCAGTACTTC
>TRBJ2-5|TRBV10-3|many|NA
CAISPPGAQETQYF
TGTGCCATCAGTCCGCCCGGGGCCCAAGAGACCCAGTACTTC
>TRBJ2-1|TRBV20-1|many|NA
CSARVLYSYNEQFF
TGCAGTGCTAGGGTCCTCTATTCCTACAATGAGCAGTTCTTC
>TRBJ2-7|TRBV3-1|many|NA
CASSQSSYEQYF
TGTGCCAGCAGCCAGAGCTCCTACGAGCAGTACTTC
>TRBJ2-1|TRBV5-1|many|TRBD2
CASSLSASGNDEQFF
TGCGCCAGCAGCTTGTCGGCTAGCGGGAACGATGAGCAGTTCTTC
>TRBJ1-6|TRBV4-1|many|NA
CASSQEYRGSSYNSPLHF
TGCGCCAGCAGCCAAGAATATCGGGGAAGCTCCTATAATTCACCCCTCCACTTT
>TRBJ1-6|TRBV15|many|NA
CATSRDYQSPLHF
TGTGCTACCAGCAGAGATTATCAATCACCCCTCCACTTT
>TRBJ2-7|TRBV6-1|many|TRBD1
CASRVGQGYEQYF
TGTGCCAGCAGGGTAGGACAGGGCTACGAGCAGTACTTC
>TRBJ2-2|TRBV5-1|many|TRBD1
CASSLVAGTDTGELFF
TGCGCCAGCAGCTTGGTCGCCGGGACAGACACCGGGGAGCTGTTTTTT
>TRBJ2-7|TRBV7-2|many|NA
CASSLSPGVYEQYF
TGTGCCAGCAGCTTATCCCCGGGGGTATACGAGCAGTACTTC
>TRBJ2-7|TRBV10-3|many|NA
CAIRGDTYEQYF
TGTGCCATCAGAGGAGACACATACGAGCAGTACTTC
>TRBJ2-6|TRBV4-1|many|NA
CASSQPSSGANVLTF
TGCGCCAGCAGCCAACCGTCTTCTGGGGCCAACGTCCTGACTTTC
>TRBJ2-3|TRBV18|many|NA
CASSPQMEDTQYF
TGTGCCAGCTCACCACAAATGGAGGATACGCAGTATTTT
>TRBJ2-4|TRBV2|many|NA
CASSGRAGGGKNIQYF
TGTGCCAGCAGCGGACGTGCAGGAGGGGGCAAAAACATTCAGTACTTC